The clone carrying this T cell receptor beta chain has a handful of counts. The antigen remains unidentified. Unique molecular identifiers featured in how the TCRbeta library was prepared. TCRdb fed the PCR reads into MiXCR, producing one record per CDR3 protein. The sample yields hundreds of thousands of distinct CDR3 sequences, under 15% seen once. The source of the sample is a study of T-cell reconstitution after alpha-beta-depleted transplantation in children. The CDR3 is 17 residues long. Germline lookup yields CDR1 SGDLS and CDR2 YYNGEE. Trimming removed 4 bases at V and 3 bases at J, with 20 bases between. Study-wide points: Hyperexpanded clones declined; after one year, newly produced T cells mostly supplied diversity. Roughly two months post-transplant, alpha-beta T cells reportedly originated from several hundred graft clones that had expanded.

Sequences were derived from PBMCs, mostly from graft donor cells, sampled 360 days after TCRalphabeta/CD19-depleted stem cell transplant. The chain carries TRBV9 and TRBJ2-1, with D perhaps TRBD2 (5 bases). The receptor comes from a male patient aged 10-17 years who had a stem cell transplant for acute myeloid leukemia, so the T cells may come from the graft donor. The CDR3 reads CASSSRVSAVVYNEQFF. Written as DNA, the CDR3 is TGTGCCAGCAGCTCCCGGGTTAGCGCGGTTGTCTACAATGAGCAGTTCTTC.